This TCR beta chain derives from a study of T-cell memory formation after mild COVID-19. MiXCR, run by TCRdb on the 5' RACE reads, gives a single entry per CDR3 protein. The sample consists of approximately 560,000 distinct CDR3 sequences, around 16% of them appearing once. Study conclusions and caveats: Day 15 to 85 contracting clones showed balanced CD4/CD8; day 15 to 37 expanders favored CD4+. Day 37-peaking second-wave clones had unconfirmed SARS-CoV-2 specificity. Mainly in CM and EM were contracting CD4+ clones; CD8+ were in EMRA. A subset of responding clones appeared in pre-infection memory, suggesting cross-reactive memory joined.

With regard to this clonotype: As yet, its antigen is unknown.

The germline gives CDR1 GTSNPN, CDR2 SVGIG (reference sequence). V lost 2 bases and J 4 bases, leaving 11 bases between the germline ends. The CDR3 loop spans 13 amino acids. The chain combines TRBV30 with TRBJ2-5; a weak D match, TRBD1 (5 bases). This sequence was found in an adult woman who had mild COVID-19 (a few samples of this study predate the infection). Cell type and time point are not known. The sample comprised PBMCs or a T cell subset sorted from them (not recorded which). The chain's CDR3 is CAWSPFTGETQYF. CDR3 nucleotide sequence: TGTGCCTGGAGTCCCTTCACAGGAGAGACCCAGTACTTC.